The present T cell receptor (beta chain) was sequenced within a study of blood T cell repertoires in COVID-19 (dated by TCRdb to the early 2020s). Study-wide context: The collaborator samples originated in the United States, Italy and Spain and spanned the acute and convalescent phases of COVID-19. The material from the prospective study consisted of cDNA or gDNA derived from T cells, B-cell-depleted T cells, or PBMCs. The dataset comprised deeply sampled blood TCRbeta repertoires from subjects exposed to, actively infected with, or recovered from COVID-19. A freely available public database, intended as a resource for researchers studying the immune response to SARS-CoV-2, is where the repertoires were released. Samples were obtained from the ongoing ImmuneRACE study (first 160 participants) and from about 1,300 subjects provided by 6 global collaborators. The sample metadata nearly always contained a de-identified subject ID, COVID-19 status, age in years and sex. HLA class I and class II types, where available, came from metadata supplied by the sample provider rather than from assay-based typing. What the authors observed across the whole study: How much clinical and demographic metadata was included differed by source and by participant, and the metadata was provided uncurated.

On this clone: No cognate antigen has been identified for it. It has no much larger one-base neighbor in the sample; base qualities were not kept.

TCRbeta CDR3 regions were amplified from genomic DNA by means of the immunoSEQ Assay, a bias-controlled multiplex PCR. The original methods were these. Nucleated cell counts per sample were estimated from amplification of reference gene primers within the assay. To quantify the absolute abundance of each unique TCRbeta CDR3 rearrangement, sequence reads were collapsed and filtered. For each sample, productive Simpson clonality was calculated as the square root of Simpson's diversity index over productive rearrangements. TCRdb provides this immuneACCESS table in a form limited to in-frame rearrangements. Some clones are lacking; in checked studies, under half of them reflect an unresolved V gene, and why the rest are absent is not known. V, J and clone size are those of that table, while D and trimming were read from the DNA. Recorded for this sample are under 200,000 clones; over 80% of them occurred a single time. Of the sample, approximately 7.6% falls within the top ten clones.

One collaborating source in Seattle enrolled patients while the patients were actively infected and followed the patients over time throughout the course of disease. Each collaborating institution followed its own protocols to collect whole blood in K2EDTA tubes. For TCRbeta analysis, collaborators shipped samples as frozen whole blood, isolated PBMCs, or DNA extracted from either of those sample types. The sequence was obtained from a woman of 80 years or more with COVID-19, enrolled during active disease. The sample comprised peripheral blood.

The DNA reads as follows: TGTGCCAGCTCTCAAAGCGGGGTAGGCGAGCAGTACTTC. This sequence encodes CASSQSGVGEQYF. The rearranged chain carries TRBV18 and TRBJ2-7, and TRBD2 aligns with 7 junction nucleotides. CDR1 is given as KGHSH and CDR2 as LQKENI, both from the germline V gene. Spanning cysteine to phenylalanine, the CDR3 consists of 13 amino acids. The kept DNA is CDR3 alone, 39 bases in frame from the first base. Trimming removed 6 bases from V and 6 bases from J; the gene matches leave 8 bases unexplained.